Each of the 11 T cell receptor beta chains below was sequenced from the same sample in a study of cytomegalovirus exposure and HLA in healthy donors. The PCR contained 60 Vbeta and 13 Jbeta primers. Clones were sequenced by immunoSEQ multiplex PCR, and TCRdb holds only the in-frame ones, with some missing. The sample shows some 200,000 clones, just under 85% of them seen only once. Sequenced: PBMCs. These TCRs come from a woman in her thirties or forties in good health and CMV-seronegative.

The CDR3 sequence is CASSLGDRVPYGYTF. The CDR3 coding sequence is TGCGCCAGCAGCTTGGGGGACAGGGTCCCCTATGGCTACACCTTC. The chain uses TRBV5-1 and TRBJ1-2; 9 bases fit TRBD1. This CDR3 region has 15 residues. V shed 0 bases and J 4 bases; nucleotides not matched to a gene: 4. The germline CDR1 and CDR2 sequences are SGHRS and YFSETQ.

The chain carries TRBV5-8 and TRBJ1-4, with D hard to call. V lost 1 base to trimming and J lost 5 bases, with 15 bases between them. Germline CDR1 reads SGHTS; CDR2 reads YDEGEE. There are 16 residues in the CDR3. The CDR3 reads CASSLLFGVENEKLFF. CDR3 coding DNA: TGTGCCAGCAGCTTGCTTTTCGGGGTAGAGAATGAAAAACTGTTTTTT.

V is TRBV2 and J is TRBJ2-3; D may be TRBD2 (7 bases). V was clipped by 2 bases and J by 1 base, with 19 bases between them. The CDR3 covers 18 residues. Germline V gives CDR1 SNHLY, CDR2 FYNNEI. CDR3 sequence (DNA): TGTGCCAGCAGTGAACTAGGGAGGGGGGGGCAGGGCACAGATACGCAGTATTTT. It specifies CASSELGRGGQGTDTQYF.

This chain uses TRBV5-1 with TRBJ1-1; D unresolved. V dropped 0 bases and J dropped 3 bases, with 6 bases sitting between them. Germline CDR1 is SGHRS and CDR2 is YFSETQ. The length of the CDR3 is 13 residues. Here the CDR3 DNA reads TGCGCCAGCAGCTTGGTGAGCCACACTGAAGCTTTCTTT. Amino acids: CASSLVSHTEAFF.

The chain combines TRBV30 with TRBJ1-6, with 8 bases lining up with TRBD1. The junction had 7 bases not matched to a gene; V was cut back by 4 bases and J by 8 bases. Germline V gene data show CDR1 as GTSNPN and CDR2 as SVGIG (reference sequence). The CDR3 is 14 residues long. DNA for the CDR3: TGTGCCTGGAAGGAGACAGGGGCACATTCACCCCTCCACTTT. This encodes CAWKETGAHSPLHF.

CDR3 DNA sequence: TGTGCCAGCAGCCAGGACACCCATAACTATGGCTACACCTTC. It codes for CASSQDTHNYGYTF. The chain recombines TRBV7-2 with TRBJ1-2; D may be TRBD1 (5 bases). CDR1 is SGHTA and CDR2 is FQGNSA in the germline V gene. This CDR3 is 14 amino acids long. V was pared by 5 bases and J by 1 base, with 11 bases between. Based on the CDR3 plus reference TRBV7-2 and TRBJ1-2, the full variable domain is GAGVSQSPSNKVTEKGKDVELRCDPISGHTALYWYRQSLGQGLEFLIYFQGNSAPDKSGLPSDRFSAERTGGSVSTLTIQRTQQEDSAVYLCASSQDTHNYGYTFGSGTRLTVV.

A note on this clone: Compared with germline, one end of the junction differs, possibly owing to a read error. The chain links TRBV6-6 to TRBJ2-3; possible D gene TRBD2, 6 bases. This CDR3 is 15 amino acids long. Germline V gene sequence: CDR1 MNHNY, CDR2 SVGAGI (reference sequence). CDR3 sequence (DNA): TGTGCCAGCAGCCAACATAGCGGACGCACAAATACGCAGTATTTT. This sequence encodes CASSQHSGRTNTQYF.

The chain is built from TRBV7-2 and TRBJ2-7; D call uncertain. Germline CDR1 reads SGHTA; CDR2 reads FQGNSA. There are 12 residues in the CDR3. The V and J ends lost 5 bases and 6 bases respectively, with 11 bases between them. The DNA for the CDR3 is TGTGCCAGCAGCCACGCCAGATCCGAGCAGTACTTC. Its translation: CASSHARSEQYF.

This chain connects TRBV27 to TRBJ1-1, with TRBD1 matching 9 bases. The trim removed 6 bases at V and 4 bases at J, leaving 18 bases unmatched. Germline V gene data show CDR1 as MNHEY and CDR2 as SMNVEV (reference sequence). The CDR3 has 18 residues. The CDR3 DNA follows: TGTGCCAGCAGCAGGACCGGGACAGGGTGGGGAGTTGGCACTGAAGCTTTCTTT. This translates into CASSRTGTGWGVGTEAFF.

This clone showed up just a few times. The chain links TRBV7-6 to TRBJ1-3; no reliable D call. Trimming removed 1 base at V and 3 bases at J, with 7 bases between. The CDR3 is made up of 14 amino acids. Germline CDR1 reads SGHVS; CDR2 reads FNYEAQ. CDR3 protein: CASSLVGVGNTIYF. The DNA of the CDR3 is TGTGCCAGCAGCTTAGTCGGGGTTGGAAACACCATATATTTT.

CDR3 protein: CASSEDRVLTEAFF. Written as DNA, the CDR3 is TGTGCCAGCAGTGAAGACAGGGTCCTCACTGAAGCTTTCTTT. This rearrangement joins TRBV25-1 to TRBJ1-1; 7 bases align to TRBD1. The CDR3 runs to 14 residues. The trim removed 2 bases at V and 4 bases at J, leaving 4 bases unmatched. CDR1 and CDR2 from the germline V gene are MGHDK and SYGVNS.